The T cell receptor (beta chain) described here comes from a study of blood T cell repertoires in COVID-19 (dated by TCRdb to the early 2020s). Study-level background: Samples from collaborators originated in the United States, Italy and Spain and spanned both the acute and convalescent phases of COVID-19. The prospective study material was composed of cDNA or gDNA derived from T cells, B-cell-depleted T cells, or PBMCs. Deeply sampled blood TCRbeta repertoires from subjects exposed to, actively infected with, or recovered from COVID-19 were included in the dataset. The repertoires were released in a freely available public database intended as a resource for research on the immune response to SARS-CoV-2. The samples were drawn from two sources: the first 160 participants of the ongoing ImmuneRACE study, and fewer than 1,500 subjects contributed by 6 global collaborators. Sample metadata almost always included a de-identified subject ID, COVID-19 status, age in years and sex. Where HLA class I and class II types were available, the types were taken from metadata supplied by the sample provider, not from assay-based typing.

This clone was seen only once. The clone's antigen remains unknown. Base qualities were left out, and no much larger clone turns up one base away. Points the paper makes about the study in general: Clinical and demographic metadata were provided uncurated, with the amount varying by source and participant.

TCRbeta CDR3 regions were amplified from genomic DNA using the immunoSEQ Assay, a bias-controlled multiplex PCR. The source study handled its data this way. Within the assay, amplification of reference gene primers was used to estimate how many nucleated cells each sample contained. To quantify the absolute abundance of each unique TCRbeta CDR3 rearrangement, sequence reads were collapsed and filtered. For each sample, productive Simpson clonality was calculated as the square root of Simpson's diversity index across productive rearrangements. The immuneACCESS repertoire file appears here via TCRdb, limited to in-frame rearrangements. These files lack a portion of the clones; in checked studies, under half of the deficit traces to unresolved V genes, and the cause of the others is not known. That table supplies the V and J calls and clone size; D and trimming were determined from the DNA. The sample yields around 72,000 clones; around 90% were counted once. The biggest ten clones account for roughly 28% of the sample.

From cysteine to phenylalanine, the CDR3 is 14 amino acids long. The retained sequence is limited to the CDR3, 42 bases, with the frame set at the first base. Clipping removes 8 bases from V and 8 bases from J, with 9 as the unmatched junction base count. The CDR1 and CDR2 encoded by the germline V gene are SNHLY and FYNNEI. Each collaborating institution followed its own protocols to collect whole blood in K2EDTA tubes. For TCRbeta analysis, collaborator samples were shipped as frozen whole blood, as isolated PBMCs, or as DNA extracted from either sample type. The V gene is TRBV2 and the J gene is TRBJ1-4, with 9 middle bases fitting TRBD1. Sample: peripheral blood. This TCR was sampled from a man between 45 and 60 years old with acute or convalescent COVID-19. The CDR3 reads as follows: CASGYRGRLEKLFF. The sequenced DNA is TGTGCCAGCGGATACAGGGGGCGACTCGAAAAACTGTTTTTT.